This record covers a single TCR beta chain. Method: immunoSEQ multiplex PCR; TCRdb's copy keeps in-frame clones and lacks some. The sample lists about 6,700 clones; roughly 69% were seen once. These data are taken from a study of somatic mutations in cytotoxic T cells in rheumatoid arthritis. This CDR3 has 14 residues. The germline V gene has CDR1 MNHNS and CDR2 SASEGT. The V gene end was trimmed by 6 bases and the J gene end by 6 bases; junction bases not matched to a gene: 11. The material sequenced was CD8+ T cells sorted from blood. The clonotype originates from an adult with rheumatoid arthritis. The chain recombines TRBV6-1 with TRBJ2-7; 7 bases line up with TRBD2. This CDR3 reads CASRSSGSLSEQYF. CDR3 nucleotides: TGTGCCAGCAGATCTAGCGGAAGCCTTTCCGAGCAGTACTTC.